The text below deals with one T cell receptor beta chain. V was shortened by 6 bases and J by 6 bases, with 14 bases between the two germline ends. The germline CDR1 and CDR2 sequences are MNHEY and SVGAGI. This CDR3 is 13 amino acids long. As processed by the authors: Quantification of nucleated cells was approximated via reference gene primer amplification. Using immunoSEQ multiplex PCR, the repertoire was profiled, and TCRdb retains in-frame clones only, with some absent. V and J calls and clone size follow that table, whereas D and trimming were derived from the DNA. Of around 130,000 clones detected, 75% to 90% appear once; the ten largest clones hold 2% to 2.5%. Everyone who took part was about 18 to 90 years old, and they came from roughly 25 US areas. Each participant's cohort was designated according to participant-reported clinical history. This sample was included in a study of blood T cell repertoires in COVID-19. Study context: The analysed material was cDNA or gDNA that came from T cells, B-cell-depleted T cells, or PBMCs.

The rearrangement links TRBV6-5 to TRBJ1-2, with D possibly matching TRBD1 (5 bases). The TCR originated in a woman between 50 and 59 years old who had recovered from COVID-19. Material for sequencing was PBMCs or T cells enriched from blood (not recorded which). In DNA form, the CDR3 reads TGTGCCAGCAGGCCCCGGGGGGACGATGGCTACACCTTC. It yields the protein CASRPRGDDGYTF.